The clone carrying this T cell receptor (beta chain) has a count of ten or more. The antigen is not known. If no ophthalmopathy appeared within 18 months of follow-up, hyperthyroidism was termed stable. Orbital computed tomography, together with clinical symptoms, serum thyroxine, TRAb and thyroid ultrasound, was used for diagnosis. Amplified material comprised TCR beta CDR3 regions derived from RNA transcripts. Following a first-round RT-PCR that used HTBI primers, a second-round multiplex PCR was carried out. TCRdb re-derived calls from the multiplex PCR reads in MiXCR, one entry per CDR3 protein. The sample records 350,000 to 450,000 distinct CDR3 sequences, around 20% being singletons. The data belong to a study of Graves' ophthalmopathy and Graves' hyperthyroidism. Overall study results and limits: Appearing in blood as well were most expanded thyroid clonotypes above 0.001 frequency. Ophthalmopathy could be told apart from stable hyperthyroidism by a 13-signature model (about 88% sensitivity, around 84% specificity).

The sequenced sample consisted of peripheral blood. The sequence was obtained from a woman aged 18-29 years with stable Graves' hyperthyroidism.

The CDR3 region has the DNA TGTGCCAGCAGCTTAAGGGGCCAAGACGGGGAGCTGTTTTTT. It specifies CASSLRGQDGELFF. V is TRBV7-9 and J is TRBJ2-2; TRBD1 might be the D (5 bases). The V gene lost 2 bases and the J gene lost 7 bases, with 11 bases spanning the gap. Germline assignment: CDR1 SEHNR and CDR2 FQNEAQ (reference sequence). The CDR3 spans 14 residues.